These 30 T cell receptor beta chains originate from one sample sequenced in a study of blood T cell repertoires in COVID-19. TCRdb keeps only in-frame clones here, not all; method: immunoSEQ multiplex PCR. The sample lists some 83,000 clones; around 85% were seen once. Sequenced input: peripheral blood. These receptors were collected from a man older than 75 in a cohort sampled during active COVID-19.

V gene TRBV7-5 combines with J gene TRBJ1-5; the table's D call, TRBD1, has no DNA check behind it. TRBV7-5 is described as a pseudogene. CDR3 length: 14 amino acids. DNA for the CDR3: TGTGTCAGAAGCACACAGGGCGACAATCAGCCCCAGCATTTT. It specifies CVRSTQGDNQPQHF.

V and J are TRBV27 and TRBJ1-5, with no clear D. V was pared by 5 bases and J by 2 bases, with 16 bases between. CDR1 and CDR2 (germline): MNHEY, SMNVEV (reference sequence). There are 16 residues in the CDR3. CDR3 sequence: CASSPAATGGNQPQHF. The CDR3 DNA follows: TGTGCCAGCAGTCCCGCAGCTACGGGTGGCAATCAGCCCCAGCATTTT.

The rearrangement links TRBV5-1 to TRBJ2-5; 10 bases match TRBD2. CDR3 length: 17 amino acids. V was clipped by 3 bases and J by 5 bases; unmatched bases: 13. The germline V gene encodes CDR1 SGHRS and CDR2 YFSETQ. The CDR3, as DNA: TGCGCCAGCAGCTGGGGCTTGACTAGCGGGTTCGTTGAGACCCAGTACTTC. This sequence encodes CASSWGLTSGFVETQYF.

In nucleotides, the CDR3 is TGTGCCAGTAGTGGGGTCACGAGGGAAAATTCACCCCTCCACTTT. The encoded protein is CASSGVTRENSPLHF. V usage is TRBV19 and J usage is TRBJ1-6; D is undetermined. Trimming took off 5 bases at V and 7 bases at J, with 15 bases between the two ends. The CDR3 has 15 residues. Germline V gene lookup returns CDR1 LNHDA and CDR2 SQIVND (reference sequence).

The chain recombines TRBV15 with TRBJ1-1, with D possibly being TRBD1 (6 bases). Trimming removed 4 bases from V and 1 base from J, with 10 bases in between. This CDR3 has 14 residues. Germline V lookup: CDR1 LNHNV, CDR2 YYDKDF (reference sequence). The CDR3 DNA is TGTGCCACCAGCAACCTACAGGGGAACACTGAAGCTTTCTTT. Amino acid sequence: CATSNLQGNTEAFF.

This chain uses TRBV25-1 with TRBJ2-5; 12 positions match TRBD2. The CDR3 has 14 amino acids. Germline values: CDR1 MGHDK, CDR2 SYGVNS. After removal of 5 bases from V and 5 bases from J, the junction contained 3 bases not matched to a gene. CDR3: CASSLAGGPETQYF. The CDR3 nucleotides read TGTGCCAGCAGTCTAGCGGGGGGGCCCGAGACCCAGTACTTC.

The chain is built from TRBV5-1 and TRBJ2-2, with D uncertain. The germline V gene has CDR1 SGHRS and CDR2 YFSETQ. The ends were cut back, 4 bases at V and 7 bases at J, with 11 bases in the middle. The CDR3 is made up of 13 amino acids. As DNA, the CDR3 is TGCGCCAGCAGCGAGGCTAGTGGCGGGGAGCTGTTTTTT. It is translated as CASSEASGGELFF.

This chain joins TRBV6-5 and TRBJ1-2; 8 bases are a match to TRBD1. This CDR3 is built from 15 residues. Unmatched junction bases numbered 10, after V lost 7 bases and J lost 3 bases. Germline CDR1 and CDR2: MNHEY and SVGAGI. The CDR3 bases are TGTGCCAGCATATACAGGACAGGGAGGGACTATGGCTACACCTTC. The encoded protein is CASIYRTGRDYGYTF.

This sequence joins TRBV27 and TRBJ1-5, with TRBD1 as a possible D gene (6 bases). The CDR3 has 14 amino acids. Trimming shortened V by 5 bases and J by 7 bases, and 15 bases separated the two germline ends. CDR1 MNHEY and CDR2 SMNVEV come from the germline V gene (reference sequence). The DNA of the CDR3 is TGTGCCAGCAGTCGCGAGGGGGACCGACAGCCCCAGCATTTT. Its protein is CASSREGDRQPQHF.

V is TRBV29-1 and J is TRBJ2-7; TRBD1 matches 8 bases. Germline V CDR1 and CDR2: SQVTM, ANQGSEA. J lost 1 base, V lost 6 bases, and 8 bases had no gene match. CDR3 length: 14 residues. The CDR3 here is CSVARTGSSYEQYF. The CDR3 DNA is TGCAGCGTCGCCCGGACAGGGTCGTCCTACGAGCAGTACTTC.

A single count supports this clone. V and J are TRBV14 and TRBJ2-2, with TRBD1 identical over 11 bases. With V trimmed by 0 bases and J by 4 bases, 4 bases remained unmatched. This CDR3 region has 17 residues. CDR1 and CDR2 (germline): SGHDN, FVKESK. The DNA for the CDR3 is TGTGCCAGCAGCCAAGATCGGGACAGGGGGGGCACCGGGGAGCTGTTTTTT. This gives the protein CASSQDRDRGGTGELFF.

This clone appeared a single time. The chain combines TRBV12-3 or TRBV12-4 with TRBJ1-2, with D unresolved. V lost 3 bases to trimming and J lost 4 bases, with 9 bases between them. The CDR3 has 13 residues. The CDR3 DNA follows: TGTGCCAGCAGTTTCTTGCAGGCCTATGGCTACACCTTC. This sequence encodes CASSFLQAYGYTF.

The rearrangement links TRBV5-1 to TRBJ2-2; weak D call: TRBD2 (5 bases). The CDR3 spans 16 residues. Trimming pared 7 bases from V and 3 bases from J, leaving 19 bases between. Germline CDR1 and CDR2: SGHRS and YFSETQ. The CDR3 is CASALPGRADTGELFF. The CDR3 DNA sequence: TGCGCCAGCGCCTTACCCGGGCGGGCCGACACCGGGGAGCTGTTTTTT.

The V and J genes are TRBV9 and TRBJ1-5, with TRBD1 matching over 7 bases. Germline-derived CDR1 and CDR2 are SGDLS and YYNGEE. The CDR3 is 15 residues long. The trim removed 4 bases at V and 4 bases at J, leaving 8 bases unmatched. The CDR3 DNA follows: TGTGCCAGCAGCTTCCGCGGACAGGTTAATCAGCCCCAGCATTTT. It codes for CASSFRGQVNQPQHF.

This chain links TRBV11-2 with TRBJ2-1; 9 bases are a match to TRBD2. The junction had 8 bases not matched to a gene; V was cut back by 1 base and J by 4 bases. The CDR3 runs to 17 residues. The germline gives CDR1 SGHAT, CDR2 FQNNGV. In DNA, the CDR3 is TGTGCCAGCAGCTTAGGTTTTGGGACTAGCAGATACAATGAGCAGTTCTTC. This encodes CASSLGFGTSRYNEQFF.

This clone showed up just once. The chain has TRBV3-1 (or the pseudogene TRBV3-2) and TRBJ1-2; TRBD1 is a possible D gene (5 bases). Germline lookup yields CDR1 LGHDT and CDR2 YNNKEL (reference sequence). V lost 4 bases to trimming and J lost 5 bases, with 17 bases between them. This CDR3 spans 15 amino acids. CDR3 in DNA: TGTGCCAGCAGCCCCATAAAACCAGGGCTATATGGCTACACCTTC. It encodes CASSPIKPGLYGYTF.

The chain employs TRBV11-2 and TRBJ1-2; 8 bases are a match to TRBD1. This CDR3 region has 18 residues. The germline gives CDR1 SGHAT, CDR2 FQNNGV. With 5 bases clipped from V and 0 bases from J, the junction kept 14 bases outside the gene matches. CDR3 sequence (DNA): TGTGCCAGCAGCCTAGGGGGGACAGGCCTTGGCGCTAACTATGGCTACACCTTC. This encodes CASSLGGTGLGANYGYTF.

The chain has TRBV5-1 and TRBJ2-1; 7 bases are a match to TRBD1. CDR1 and CDR2 from the germline V gene are SGHRS and YFSETQ. Unmatched junction bases numbered 6, after V lost 4 bases and J lost 5 bases. This CDR3 is built from 14 residues. CDR3 loop: CASSIGTVNNEQFF. The CDR3 region has the DNA TGCGCCAGCAGCATCGGGACAGTGAACAATGAGCAGTTCTTC.

V usage is TRBV6-7 and J usage is TRBJ2-1; maybe TRBD1 (7 bases). TRBV6-7 is an open reading frame whose function is uncertain. Trimming stripped 0 bases from V and 4 bases from J, with 19 bases between. This CDR3 has 18 amino acids. The CDR3 region is CASSYSRVRAGGYNEQFF. In DNA form, the CDR3 reads TGTGCCAGCAGTTACTCGAGGGTTCGGGCAGGGGGGTACAATGAGCAGTTCTTC.

This clone has just one count. This sequence joins TRBV9 and TRBJ2-1; no definite D call. CDR3 length: 15 amino acids. The V end was cut by 1 base, the J end by 0 bases, with 8 bases between. In germline, CDR1 is SGDLS, CDR2 YYNGEE. CDR3 in amino acids: CASSVSPSSYNEQFF. For the CDR3, the DNA is TGTGCCAGCAGCGTATCCCCGAGCTCCTACAATGAGCAGTTCTTC. Using reference TRBV9 and TRBJ2-1 for the parts outside the CDR3, the full variable domain is DSGVTQTPKHLITATGQRVTLRCSPRSGDLSVYWYQQSLDQGLQFLIQYYNGEERAKGNILERFSAQQFPDLHSELNLSSLELGDSALYFCASSVSPSSYNEQFFGPGTRLTVL.

This clone was seen a single time. This rearrangement joins TRBV2 to TRBJ2-6; D might be TRBD1 (5 bases). This CDR3 is built from 16 residues. Germline-derived CDR1 and CDR2 are SNHLY and FYNNEI. The V and J ends lost 0 bases and 1 base respectively, with 7 bases between them. The chain's CDR3 is CASSEAGASGANVLTF. The DNA of the CDR3 is TGTGCCAGCAGTGAAGCAGGGGCATCTGGGGCCAACGTCCTGACTTTC.

The chain joins TRBV6-6 to TRBJ1-4; 11 bases line up with TRBD1. The CDR3 is 14 amino acids. Per the germline V gene, CDR1 is MNHNY and CDR2 is SVGAGI (reference sequence). With 2 bases clipped from V and 8 bases from J, the junction kept 1 base outside the gene matches. In nucleotides, the CDR3 is TGTGCCAGCAGTTACAGGACAGGGGGCGAAAAACTGTTTTTT. Protein product: CASSYRTGGEKLFF.

The chain recombines TRBV5-1 with TRBJ1-2; weak D call: TRBD1 (5 bases). V was clipped by 4 bases and J by 1 base, with 11 bases between them. Per the germline V gene, CDR1 is SGHRS and CDR2 is YFSETQ. The CDR3 is 14 amino acids. The CDR3 nucleotides are TGCGCCAGCAGCGCCACGACAGTTAACTATGGCTACACCTTC. This translates into CASSATTVNYGYTF.

The table lists this clone with a count of one. The chain has TRBV28 and TRBJ2-3; D remains ambiguous. Germline V CDR1 and CDR2: MDHEN, SYDVKM. Trimming took off 5 bases at V and 2 bases at J, with 8 bases between the two ends. The CDR3 runs to 13 residues. The CDR3 sequence is CASSLSDTDTQYF. The CDR3 bases are TGTGCCAGCAGTCTCAGCGACACAGATACGCAGTATTTT. The variable domain in full, with the rest retrieved from reference TRBV28 and TRBJ2-3, is DVKVTQSSRYLVKRTGEKVFLECVQDMDHENMFWYRQDPGLGLRLIYFSYDVKMKEKGDIPEGYSVSREKKERFSLILESASTNQTSMYLCASSLSDTDTQYFGPGTRLTVL.

This clone was found once. The chain carries TRBV6-6 and TRBJ2-2, with TRBD1 identical over 7 bases. The CDR3 length is 13 residues. The germline V gene encodes CDR1 MNHNY and CDR2 SVGAGI (reference sequence). J was trimmed by 6 bases and V by 4 bases; bases with no gene match: 2. CDR3 residues: CASSLGGSGELFF. CDR3 bases: TGTGCCAGCAGTTTAGGGGGCTCCGGGGAGCTGTTTTTT.

As DNA, the CDR3 is TGTGCCAGCGGCGGTCGGATCGGGCAGTTCTTC. Protein: CASGGRIGQFF. This chain joins TRBV12-3 or TRBV12-4 and TRBJ2-1; no clear D. The V and J ends lost 8 bases and 12 bases respectively, with 14 bases between them. The CDR3 length is 11 residues.

The chain uses TRBV6-5 and TRBJ2-3, with D possibly matching TRBD2 (6 bases). Germline assignment: CDR1 MNHEY and CDR2 SVGAGI. The CDR3 is 14 residues long. Between the trimmed V and J ends, which lost 6 bases and 3 bases, there was a span of 13 bases. CDR3 nucleotides: TGTGCCAGCAGGCCCTGGGGGGAAACAGATACGCAGTATTTT. Translating it yields CASRPWGETDTQYF.

This chain connects TRBV4-3 to TRBJ2-1; 8 positions agree with TRBD2. The trim removed 4 bases at V and 6 bases at J, leaving 14 bases unmatched. Germline CDR1 is LGHNA and CDR2 is YSLEER. There are 17 residues in the CDR3. DNA of the CDR3: TGCGCCAGCAGCCCAGACCAGCGGGGGTTAGGTACCAATGAGCAGTTCTTC. It specifies CASSPDQRGLGTNEQFF.

The chain recombines TRBV2 with TRBJ2-1; 7 bases map to TRBD1. V trimming: 8 bases; J trimming: 8 bases; junction bases outside the gene matches: 12. The germline V gene has CDR1 SNHLY and CDR2 FYNNEI. The CDR3 totals 14 residues. The CDR3 reads CASAINRGRDEQFF. In DNA, the CDR3 is TGTGCCAGCGCGATTAACAGGGGCCGGGATGAGCAGTTCTTC.

This rearrangement joins TRBV5-1 to TRBJ2-1; 7 nucleotides agree with TRBD1. CDR3 length: 15 amino acids. Germline loops: CDR1 SGHRS, CDR2 YFSETQ. V was clipped by 0 bases and J by 3 bases; unmatched bases: 3. The CDR3: CASSLEGADYNEQFF. The CDR3 nucleotides are TGCGCCAGCAGCTTGGAGGGGGCGGACTACAATGAGCAGTTCTTC.